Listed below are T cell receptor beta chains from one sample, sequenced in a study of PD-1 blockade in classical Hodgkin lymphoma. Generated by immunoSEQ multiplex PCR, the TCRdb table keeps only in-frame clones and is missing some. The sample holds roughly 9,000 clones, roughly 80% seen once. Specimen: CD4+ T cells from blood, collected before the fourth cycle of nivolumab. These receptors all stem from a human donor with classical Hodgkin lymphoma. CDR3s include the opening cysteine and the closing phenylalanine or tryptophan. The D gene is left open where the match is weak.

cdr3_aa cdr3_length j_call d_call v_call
CASSVETGVSYEQYF 15 TRBJ2-7 TRBD1 TRBV9
CASSIGSVGRSEQYF 15 TRBJ2-7 NA TRBV19
CASSLVVGNTEAFF 14 TRBJ1-1 NA TRBV11-2
CASIGPGASSYEQYF 15 TRBJ2-7 NA TRBV28
CASSLEGGGGAFF 13 TRBJ1-1 NA TRBV5-4
CASTNSAGVTNTGELFF 17 TRBJ2-2 TRBD2 TRBV9
CASSLNRGYNEKLFF 15 TRBJ1-4 TRBD1 TRBV27
CASSLDLGQGDEKLFF 16 TRBJ1-4 TRBD1 TRBV7-9
CASSLSGDSNQPQHF 15 TRBJ1-5 NA TRBV7-9
CASSLVAPPQETQYF 15 TRBJ2-5 NA TRBV7-3
CASSRTGDQPQHF 13 TRBJ1-5 TRBD1 TRBV9
CASSGDDRVEAFF 13 TRBJ1-1 TRBD1 TRBV5-6
CASSDPGQSSYEQYF 15 TRBJ2-7 TRBD1 TRBV27
CATVTGLLGYTF 12 TRBJ1-2 NA TRBV28
CASSLAGHEQYF 12 TRBJ2-7 NA TRBV7-6
CASSFPTTTGTYAGYTF 17 TRBJ1-2 NA TRBV7-9
CASSSAGTGGEKLFF 15 TRBJ1-4 NA TRBV5-5
CASSPGNPTDTQYF 14 TRBJ2-3 NA TRBV5-1
CASSLQYEQYF 11 TRBJ2-7 NA TRBV5-4
CASSLRSAQGKELFF 15 TRBJ2-2 NA TRBV28
CATSSFPPDTQYF 13 TRBJ2-3 NA TRBV15
CASSPDLGARSGANVLTF 18 TRBJ2-6 NA TRBV4-1
CASSTRGALGYTF 13 TRBJ1-2 NA TRBV7-2
CASSLDSMGKLFF 13 TRBJ1-4 NA TRBV7-3
CASSLSQYGYTF 12 TRBJ1-2 NA TRBV5-5
CASSSTGDGDGYTF 14 TRBJ1-2 TRBD1 TRBV5-5
CASSPNFSENTEAFF 15 TRBJ1-1 NA TRBV18
CASSEDRGDTEAFF 14 TRBJ1-1 NA TRBV6-1
CASSLAGTPGEKLFF 15 TRBJ1-4 NA TRBV5-1
CASSRRGGSPLHF 13 TRBJ1-6 NA TRBV19